The 22 T cell receptor beta chains below come from one sample, sequenced in a study of naive and memory T cell subsets. Both TRBC1 and TRBC2 were covered by a beta constant-region primer of two equimolar oligonucleotides. TCRdb passed the UMI-ligation and nested PCR reads through MiXCR, listing each CDR3 protein once. The sample contains roughly 98,000 distinct CDR3 sequences, 7% of which appear only once. The sequenced material came from central memory CD4+ T cells from blood. The origin of the receptors is a human donor in good health.

As regards this clonotype: A read error may explain this, as a much larger clone is one base away. The chain couples TRBV20-1 to TRBJ2-7, with 9 bases identical to TRBD2. The germline V gene encodes CDR1 DFQATT and CDR2 SNEGSKA (reference sequence). CDR3 size: 14 residues. CDR3 coding DNA: TGCAGTGCGTACCCGCTAGCGGGGACCTACGGGCAGTACTTC. It yields the protein CSAYPLAGTYGQYF.

This clonotype was counted at least ten times. J is TRBJ2-7 and V is TRBV28, with TRBD1 matching 11 bases. Germline lookup yields CDR1 MDHEN and CDR2 SYDVKM. The CDR3 covers 15 residues. The junction had 4 bases not matched to a gene; V was cut back by 6 bases and J by 0 bases. The CDR3 DNA follows: TGTGCCAGCAGGCCCGGGACAGGGGGCTCCTACGAGCAGTACTTC. Its translation: CASRPGTGGSYEQYF.

This clonotype was observed at least ten times. The chain has TRBV28 and TRBJ1-2; the D is unclear. V was cut by 3 bases and J by 4 bases, with 9 bases left in between. The germline V gene encodes CDR1 MDHEN and CDR2 SYDVKM. The CDR3 totals 13 residues. The CDR3 region is CASSFWGPYGYTF. CDR3 in DNA: TGTGCCAGCAGTTTTTGGGGTCCCTATGGCTACACCTTC.

This clonotype was seen repeatedly, ten times or more. The V call is TRBV15, the J call TRBJ2-5; TRBD2 matches 14 bases. The V gene's germline CDR1 is LNHNV and CDR2 YYDKDF (reference sequence). The length of the CDR3 is 18 residues. Trimming removed 0 bases from V and 6 bases from J; junction bases left unmatched: 9. The CDR3, as DNA: TGTGCCACCAGCAGAGATCGACCGGGGACTAGCGGGAGCAAGACCCAGTACTTC. As protein: CATSRDRPGTSGSKTQYF.

This clonotype has only a few counts. The genes are TRBV27 and TRBJ1-1; weak D call: TRBD1 (6 bases). This CDR3 contains 14 residues. Trimming stripped 2 bases from V and 3 bases from J, with 10 bases between. CDR1 is MNHEY and CDR2 is SMNVEV in the germline V gene (reference sequence). This CDR3 is CASSLRGRDTEAFF. Here the CDR3 DNA reads TGTGCCAGCAGTTTAAGGGGGAGGGACACTGAAGCTTTCTTT.

The chain employs TRBV9 and TRBJ2-7; the D gene is possibly TRBD1 (6 bases). V was pared by 4 bases and J by 3 bases, with 17 bases between. CDR1 SGDLS and CDR2 YYNGEE come from the germline V gene. The CDR3 runs 15 residues. CDR3 nucleotide sequence: TGTGCCAGCAGCCCCTTCTCGACAGGCGACTACGAGCAGTACTTC. This codes for CASSPFSTGDYEQYF.

This clonotype was counted many times. The gene calls are TRBV23-1 and TRBJ1-1; 7 bases are a match to TRBD1. TRBV23-1 is treated as an ORF (open reading frame) with a function not yet certain. The CDR3 sequence is 16 residues long. V lost 4 bases, J lost 3 bases, and 11 bases stayed unmatched. The CDR3 nucleotides are TGCGCCAGCAGTCGGGCAGGGGGGACGAAGGACACTGAAGCTTTCTTT. Translated, it gives CASSRAGGTKDTEAFF.

Remarks on this clonotype: A single base separates this from a much larger clone, so it may be a read error. CDR3 nucleotide sequence: TGCAGTGCTAGGGGGTGGCAGCCCGGGTTCTACAAGCAGTACTTC. Amino acid sequence: CSARGWQPGFYKQYF. The chain is built from TRBV20-1 and TRBJ2-7; D is ambiguous. This CDR3 has 15 amino acids. Per germline, CDR1 DFQATT and CDR2 SNEGSKA (reference sequence).

The chain is built from TRBV25-1 and TRBJ2-2, with no clear D. V lost 2 bases, J lost 6 bases, and 10 bases lay in between. This CDR3 contains 14 residues. The germline V gene encodes CDR1 MGHDK and CDR2 SYGVNS. In DNA form, the CDR3 reads TGTGCCAGCAGTGAACCCTGGCGTTCCGGGGAGCTGTTTTTT. Encoded protein: CASSEPWRSGELFF.

This clonotype was seen many times. The chain uses TRBV6-5 and TRBJ1-1; D is undetermined. Per the germline V gene, CDR1 is MNHEY and CDR2 is SVGAGI. The CDR3 length is 15 residues. V shed 0 bases and J shed 1 base, with 9 bases lying between them. CDR3 protein: CASSYSIAANTEAFF. The CDR3, as DNA: TGTGCCAGCAGTTACTCGATAGCAGCGAACACTGAAGCTTTCTTT.

This clonotype was recorded a few times. V gene TRBV5-1 combines with J gene TRBJ2-7; either TRBD1 or TRBD2 may fit D (5 bases each). This CDR3 region has 14 residues. Germline assignment: CDR1 SGHRS and CDR2 YFSETQ. With 4 bases removed from V and 2 bases from J, the gap between germline ends came to 13 bases. CDR3 region: CASSPLQGAYEQYF. DNA of the CDR3: TGCGCCAGCAGCCCCCTCCAGGGAGCCTACGAGCAGTACTTC.

This clonotype has just a few counts. The chain links TRBV4-2 to TRBJ1-1, with D uncertain. From germline, CDR1 is LGHNA and CDR2 YNFKEQ. The CDR3 consists of 13 residues. V lost 0 bases to trimming and J lost 8 bases, with 10 bases between them. CDR3: CASSQDIRREAFF. As DNA, the CDR3 is TGTGCCAGCAGCCAAGATATAAGGAGGGAAGCTTTCTTT.

The chain joins TRBV20-1 to TRBJ2-1; D is undetermined. This CDR3 comprises 12 residues. Trimming took 6 bases from V and 5 from J, leaving 11 bases between them. Germline CDR1 DFQATT, CDR2 SNEGSKA (reference sequence). The CDR3 here is CSAGPTHNEQFF. The DNA for the CDR3 is TGCAGTGCCGGGCCCACCCACAATGAGCAGTTCTTC.

This clonotype has a handful of counts. J is TRBJ2-5 and V is TRBV10-3; no clear D. The CDR3 totals 12 residues. V dropped 0 bases and J dropped 5 bases, with 4 bases sitting between them. Germline V lookup: CDR1 ENHRY, CDR2 SYGVKD. DNA for the CDR3: TGTGCCATCAGTGAGTCATGGGAGACCCAGTACTTC. As protein: CAISESWETQYF.

This clonotype was counted a few times. V usage is TRBV11-2 and J usage is TRBJ1-1; D not resolved. The CDR3 contains 15 residues. Deletions cut 1 base from V and 3 bases from J, with 12 bases between. CDR1 is SGHAT and CDR2 is FQNNGV in the germline V gene. CDR3 amino acids: CASSLGAGRDTEAFF. DNA for the CDR3: TGTGCCAGCAGCTTAGGGGCGGGGAGGGACACTGAAGCTTTCTTT.

At least ten counts were recorded for this clonotype. The rearrangement joins TRBV19 to TRBJ2-4; TRBD1 matches at 8 bases. CDR3 length equals 15 residues. J was trimmed by 4 bases and V by 3 bases; bases with no gene match: 5. CDR1 LNHDA and CDR2 SQIVND come from the germline V gene (reference sequence). As DNA, the CDR3 is TGTGCCAGTAGTATTGGGAGGACAGGGAAAAACATTCAGTACTTC. Translated, it gives CASSIGRTGKNIQYF.

This clonotype appeared once. With a much larger clone just one base away, this may be a read error. CDR3 sequence reads: CACSQDRTANYGYTF. The CDR3 DNA reads as TGTGCCTGCAGCCAAGATCGGACAGCTAACTATGGCTACACCTTC. The rearrangement joins TRBV14 to TRBJ1-2; D is possibly TRBD1 (6 bases). The CDR3 totals 15 residues. Germline CDR1 is SGHDN and CDR2 is FVKESK.

V gene TRBV24-1 combines with J gene TRBJ2-6; tentatively, D is TRBD2 (5 bases). The CDR3 is 14 amino acids. The ends were cut back, 6 bases at V and 4 bases at J, with 9 bases in the middle. Germline V CDR1 and CDR2: KGHDR, SFDVKD. CDR3 nucleotide sequence: TGTGCCACCAGTCTCTCGGGGGGGGCCAACGTCCTGACTTTC. Translation gives CATSLSGGANVLTF.

This clonotype was detected many times. The chain links TRBV7-3 to TRBJ2-7, with a tentative D call TRBD2 (6 bases). CDR1 SGHTA and CDR2 FQGTGA come from the germline V gene. Trimming took off 5 bases at V and 7 bases at J, with 15 bases between the two ends. The CDR3 is 13 amino acids. CDR3: CASSQLGRGEQYF. The CDR3 nucleotides read TGTGCCAGCAGCCAATTAGGGCGGGGTGAGCAGTACTTC.

V gene TRBV15 combines with J gene TRBJ2-1; possible D gene TRBD2, 5 bases. The germline V and J ends were trimmed by 0 bases and 7 bases, with 19 bases remaining between them. Germline V gives CDR1 LNHNV, CDR2 YYDKDF (reference sequence). The CDR3 spans 17 residues. CDR3 in DNA: TGTGCCACCAGCAGAGACCCCCCAACGCAGCGGTCGAATGAGCAGTTCTTC. The encoded protein is CATSRDPPTQRSNEQFF.

This clonotype was picked up many times. The V call is TRBV6-5, the J call TRBJ1-1, with D unclear. V lost 7 bases, J lost 4 bases, and 16 bases lay in between. Germline V CDR1 and CDR2: MNHEY, SVGAGI. This CDR3 spans 14 amino acids. The CDR3, as DNA: TGTGCCAGCACCAAACAAGGCACCGGCACTGAAGCTTTCTTT. This translates into CASTKQGTGTEAFF.

This clonotype was detected only once. J is TRBJ1-3 and V is TRBV7-9; TRBD1 aligns across 7 bases. Trimming at V came to 5 bases and at J to 0 bases, leaving 7 bases not matched to a gene. Germline V lookup: CDR1 SEHNR, CDR2 FQNEAQ (reference sequence). This CDR3 has 16 amino acids. CDR3 DNA: TGTGCCAGCAGCATAGTACAGGGGATCTCTGGAAACACCATATATTTT. Residues: CASSIVQGISGNTIYF.